The rows below give T cell receptor beta chains drawn from one sample of a study of regulatory T cells in long-lasting Graves disease. TCRdb analysed the multiplex PCR reads with MiXCR anew, one entry per CDR3 protein. The sample shows around 340,000 distinct CDR3 sequences, roughly a fifth of them seen only once. The material was peripheral blood mononuclear cells (PBMCs), obtained when the disease was refractory, from a patient treated with antithyroid drugs. These receptors all come from a female donor with Graves disease. The CDR3 runs from the conserved cysteine through the conserved F or W. D genes are given only for firm matches. The size of a clone is reported for some rows only, either as once, few or many, or as a class for expanded clones.

clone_size,cdr3_length,d_call,j_call,v_call,cdr3_aa,cdr3_nt
many,14,.,TRBJ2-7,TRBV6-2/TRBV6-3,CASSYVREWYEQYF,TGTGCCAGCAGTTACGTCAGGGAGTGGTACGAGCAGTACTTC
.,13,.,TRBJ2-5,TRBV30,CAWRGAGKETQYF,TGTGCCTGGAGGGGGGCCGGTAAAGAGACCCAGTACTTC
many,14,TRBD1,TRBJ2-5,TRBV11-2,CASSSGQLQETQYF,TGTGCCAGCAGCTCGGGACAGTTACAAGAGACCCAGTACTTC
.,15,TRBD2,TRBJ2-7,TRBV7-9,CASSSGLAGVNEQYF,TGTGCCAGCAGCTCGGGACTAGCGGGAGTCAACGAGCAGTACTTC
.,13,.,TRBJ1-1,TRBV7-9,CASSFHMNTEAFF,TGTGCCAGCAGCTTTCACATGAACACTGAAGCTTTCTTT
few,12,.,TRBJ2-4,TRBV5-1,CASSSDLNIQYF,TGCGCCAGCAGTTCGGACCTGAACATTCAGTACTTC
few,14,.,TRBJ2-2,TRBV30,CAWSTAVLTGELFF,TGTGCCTGGAGTACGGCAGTCCTCACCGGGGAGCTGTTTTTT
.,15,.,TRBJ1-5,TRBV19,CASSQGWSAGQPQHF,TGTGCCAGTAGTCAGGGTTGGAGCGCGGGTCAGCCCCAGCATTTT
few,13,.,TRBJ1-1,TRBV6-5,CASSYSQASEAFF,TGTGCCAGCAGTTACTCTCAGGCAAGTGAAGCTTTCTTT
once,15,.,TRBJ1-6,TRBV4-1,CASSQALPGDSPLHF,TGCGCCAGCAGCCAAGCCCTTCCAGGGGACTCACCCCTCCACTTT
many,14,.,TRBJ1-2,TRBV7-2,CASSSNSGLKGYTF,TGTGCCAGCTCCTCGAATTCGGGGCTAAAAGGCTACACCTTC
many,12,TRBD1,TRBJ1-2,TRBV7-8,CATRGANYGYTF,TGTGCCACCAGGGGGGCTAACTATGGCTACACCTTC
many,13,.,TRBJ2-7,TRBV28,CASSPLEDYEQYF,TGTGCCAGCAGTCCCCTCGAGGACTACGAGCAGTACTTC
many,13,.,TRBJ1-1,TRBV28,CASRDTMNTEAFF,TGTGCCAGCAGGGACACCATGAACACTGAAGCTTTCTTT
many,13,.,TRBJ2-2,TRBV28,CASSFTNTGELFF,TGTGCCAGCAGTTTTACCAACACCGGGGAGCTGTTTTTT
many,15,.,TRBJ1-2,TRBV7-2,CASSLGAGTNYGYTF,TGTGCCAGCAGCTTAGGGGCAGGGACCAACTATGGCTACACCTTC
few,14,.,TRBJ1-5,TRBV4-3,CASSQGHLYQPQHF,TGCGCCAGCAGCCAAGGACACCTATATCAGCCCCAGCATTTT
few,15,TRBD1,TRBJ1-1,TRBV19,CASSSSGTGSTEAFF,TGTGCCAGTAGTTCGTCCGGGACAGGGAGCACTGAAGCTTTCTTT
many,13,.,TRBJ1-1,TRBV2,CASKIGPSTEAFF,TGTGCCAGCAAGATAGGCCCTAGCACTGAAGCTTTCTTT
.,14,.,TRBJ1-1,TRBV5-5,CASSLPQGSLEAFF,TGTGCCAGCAGCTTGCCCCAAGGGTCGCTTGAAGCTTTCTTT
many,15,.,TRBJ2-7,TRBV6-2/TRBV6-3,CASSYRSDLSYEQYF,TGTGCCAGCAGTTATCGCAGTGACCTTTCCTACGAGCAGTACTTC
.,16,.,TRBJ1-4,TRBV12-3/TRBV12-4,CASSAAGGATNEKLFF,TGTGCCAGCAGTGCCGCCGGGGGTGCAACTAATGAAAAACTGTTTTTT
many,14,.,TRBJ1-2,TRBV28,CASSLFDGGYGYTF,TGTGCCAGCAGTTTATTCGACGGAGGATATGGCTACACCTTC
.,16,TRBD1,TRBJ1-1,TRBV27,CASSPDRAPMNTEAFF,TGTGCCAGCAGCCCGGACAGGGCGCCGATGAACACTGAAGCTTTCTTT
many,12,.,TRBJ2-5,TRBV7-8,CASTTFRETQYF,TGTGCCAGCACCACCTTCCGGGAGACCCAGTACTTC
many,12,TRBD1,TRBJ1-1,TRBV30,CAWGQGGTEAFF,TGTGCCTGGGGTCAGGGGGGGACTGAAGCTTTCTTT
.,13,.,TRBJ2-5,TRBV18,CASSRERQETQYF,TGTGCCAGCTCAAGGGAACGGCAAGAGACCCAGTACTTC
.,14,TRBD1,TRBJ2-7,TRBV20-1,CSAVGTGLSNEQYF,TGCAGTGCCGTCGGGACAGGCCTGTCAAACGAGCAGTACTTC
few,17,TRBD2,TRBJ2-7,TRBV6-5,CASSYSKYGLASYEQYF,TGTGCCAGCAGTTACTCGAAATATGGACTAGCATCCTACGAGCAGTACTTC
few,12,.,TRBJ1-2,TRBV7-2,CASSAVWGGYTF,TGTGCCAGCAGCGCAGTCTGGGGGGGCTACACCTTC
.,15,TRBD1,TRBJ1-1,TRBV20-1,CSALNPRGLGTEAFF,TGCAGTGCTCTCAACCCTAGGGGGCTCGGCACTGAAGCTTTCTTT
many,16,TRBD2,TRBJ2-7,TRBV27,CASSLGSGVGHYEQYF,TGTGCCAGCAGTTTGGGTAGCGGGGTGGGGCACTACGAGCAGTACTTC
.,13,.,TRBJ1-5,TRBV3-1,CASSQDRAQPQHF,TGTGCCAGCAGCCAAGACCGGGCTCAGCCCCAGCATTTT
few,14,.,TRBJ1-2,TRBV15,CATSRGLQTYGYTF,TGTGCCACCAGCAGAGGTCTACAGACCTATGGCTACACCTTC
few,19,.,TRBJ1-2,TRBV19,CASSNLPVGLAFLEGGYTF,TGTGCCAGTAGTAACCTTCCGGTGGGTCTGGCCTTTTTAGAAGGTGGCTACACCTTC
.,13,TRBD2,TRBJ2-7,TRBV6-2/TRBV6-3,CASRREVPYEQYF,TGTGCCAGCAGGCGGGAGGTTCCCTACGAGCAGTACTTC
many,15,.,TRBJ2-4,TRBV30,CAWSVGRLAKNIQYF,TGTGCCTGGAGTGTAGGCCGACTAGCCAAAAACATTCAGTACTTC
.,17,TRBD2,TRBJ2-2,TRBV7-2,CASSAGLAGGSTGELFF,TGTGCCAGCAGCGCTGGACTAGCGGGGGGGTCCACCGGGGAGCTGTTTTTT
.,15,.,TRBJ1-1,TRBV6-1,CASRIIVHEGTEAFF,TGTGCCAGTAGAATTATCGTCCACGAAGGGACTGAAGCTTTCTTT
many,17,.,TRBJ2-5,TRBV13,CASSLIRAVALQETQYF,TGTGCCAGCAGCTTAATTAGGGCGGTAGCACTCCAAGAGACCCAGTACTTC